These 20 T cell receptor beta chains came from one sample sequenced in a study of control samples from healthy donors and cancer patients (dated by TCRdb to about 2020). Libraries were built with the immunoSEQ multiplex PCR assay. Imported from immuneACCESS, the table was reduced by TCRdb to in-frame sequences with V and J called. These copies leave out some clones; in studies compared against another copy, an unresolved V gene accounts for under half, and the cause of the remainder is not known. Present in this sample are some 21,000 clones, approximately 85% of which were seen just once. The ten largest account for 38% of the sample. The sequencing input was PBMCs. These receptor sequences come from a man aged 60 to 69 with head and neck cancer.

The chain has TRBV9 and TRBJ1-2; D might be TRBD1 (5 bases). The V end was cut by 1 base, the J end by 1 base, with 8 bases between. CDR3 length equals 14 residues. CDR1 is SGDLS, CDR2 YYNGEE, per germline. The DNA of the CDR3 is TGTGCCAGCAGCGTACCCGACAGTAACTATGGCTACACCTTC. Protein sequence: CASSVPDSNYGYTF.

The J gene is TRBJ1-1, the V gene TRBV7-9; 11 bases agree with TRBD1. V was clipped by 1 base and J by 0 bases; unmatched bases: 7. The CDR3 totals 18 residues. Germline CDR1 SEHNR, CDR2 FQNEAQ (reference sequence). CDR3 in DNA: TGTGCCAGCAGCTTAGATAGGGGACAGGGGGGGATGAACACTGAAGCTTTCTTT. Protein product: CASSLDRGQGGMNTEAFF.

In its sample, this clone was seen a few times. The chain combines TRBV5-5 with TRBJ1-1; D remains unclear. The CDR3 has 12 residues. Per the germline V gene, CDR1 is SGHKS and CDR2 is YYEKEE (reference sequence). The germline V and J ends were trimmed by 0 bases and 3 bases, with 3 bases remaining between them. The CDR3 spells CASSLADTEAFF. The CDR3 nucleotides are TGTGCCAGCAGCTTGGCGGACACTGAAGCTTTCTTT.

The chain joins TRBV13 to TRBJ1-2; unclear D gene. Trimming removed 5 bases from V and 4 bases from J, with 8 bases in between. The CDR3 has 12 residues. Germline V CDR1 and CDR2: PRHDT, FYEKMQ (reference sequence). Here the CDR3 reads CASSINGYGYTF. The DNA for the CDR3 is TGTGCCAGCAGCATAAACGGCTATGGCTACACCTTC.

The chain carries TRBV12-3 or TRBV12-4 and TRBJ1-1, with D uncertain. The V end lost 4 bases, the J end lost 7 bases, and 7 bases lay between the germline ends. The CDR3 is 11 amino acids. The CDR3 reads CASSYHGEAFF. The CDR3 DNA reads TGTGCCAGCAGTTACCACGGTGAAGCTTTCTTT.

CDR3 coding DNA: TGTGCCAGCAGCATGGACCAGCCAGGGACCCAGTACTTC. Protein: CASSMDQPGTQYF. The rearrangement uses TRBV7-8 and TRBJ2-5; D call uncertain. V was cut by 5 bases and J by 7 bases, with 14 bases left in between. Germline V gives CDR1 SGHVS, CDR2 FQNEAQ. The CDR3 is 13 amino acids.

The chain combines TRBV25-1 with TRBJ2-3, with a tentative D call TRBD1 (5 bases). The germline gives CDR1 MGHDK, CDR2 SYGVNS. V was pared by 6 bases and J by 6 bases, with 10 bases between. This CDR3 is built from 12 residues. CDR3 coding DNA: TGTGCCAGCAGAGATTCAGGGGATACGCAGTATTTT. Protein sequence: CASRDSGDTQYF. Complete variable domain (other parts from reference TRBV25-1 and TRBJ2-3): EADIYQTPRYLVIGTGKKITLECSQTMGHDKMYWYQQDPGMELHLIHYSYGVNSTEKGDLSSESTVSRIRTEHFPLTLESARPSHTSQYLCASRDSGDTQYFGPGTRLTVL.

This clone was observed once. This rearrangement joins TRBV27 to TRBJ1-1, with 7 bases identical to TRBD1. The germline V gene has CDR1 MNHEY and CDR2 SMNVEV (reference sequence). The CDR3 runs to 15 residues. V lost 5 bases and J lost 4; bases outside the gene matches: 10. CDR3 protein: CASSPGGVWGTEAFF. The CDR3 coding sequence is TGTGCCAGCAGTCCAGGGGGGGTGTGGGGCACTGAAGCTTTCTTT.

The chain recombines TRBV9 with TRBJ2-2, with D possibly matching TRBD1 (6 bases). Looked up from germline, CDR1 is SGDLS and CDR2 is YYNGEE. V lost 3 bases to trimming and J lost 3 bases, with 12 bases between them. This CDR3 is built from 15 residues. The CDR3 protein is CASSARTADTGELFF. CDR3 DNA sequence: TGTGCCAGCAGCGCGAGGACAGCGGACACCGGGGAGCTGTTTTTT. Supplemented by reference TRBV9 and TRBJ2-2, the full variable domain reads DSGVTQTPKHLITATGQRVTLRCSPRSGDLSVYWYQQSLDQGLQFLIQYYNGEERAKGNILERFSAQQFPDLHSELNLSSLELGDSALYFCASSARTADTGELFFGEGSRLTVL.

This chain joins TRBV2 and TRBJ1-1; no firm D call. V gave up 1 base and J gave up 3 bases, with 6 bases separating them. The germline V gene encodes CDR1 SNHLY and CDR2 FYNNEI. The CDR3 consists of 13 residues. CDR3 DNA sequence: TGTGCCAGCAGTGAAGTTGTCTACACTGAAGCTTTCTTT. Encoded protein: CASSEVVYTEAFF.

This clone was recorded a few times. The rearrangement links TRBV2 to TRBJ2-1; TRBD1 aligns across 8 bases. The CDR3 loop spans 17 amino acids. Per germline, CDR1 SNHLY and CDR2 FYNNEI. The trim removed 7 bases at V and 6 bases at J, leaving 17 bases unmatched. The CDR3 coding sequence is TGTGCCAGCACCCGAGGCAGGGGGCTATCGTCGCGCAATGAGCAGTTCTTC. As protein: CASTRGRGLSSRNEQFF. Looking up the rest from reference TRBV2 and TRBJ2-1 gives the full variable domain: EPEVTQTPSHQVTQMGQEVILRCVPISNHLYFYWYRQILGQKVEFLVSFYNNEISEKSEIFDDQFSVERPDGSNFTLKIRSTKLEDSAMYFCASTRGRGLSSRNEQFFGPGTRLTVL.

V and J are TRBV5-6 and TRBJ2-7; D is unclear. The length of the CDR3 is 13 residues. V shed 2 bases and J shed 1 base, with 7 bases lying between them. CDR1 is SGHDT, CDR2 YYEEEE, per germline. The DNA for the CDR3 is TGTGCCAGCAGCTTTGGCAGTTCCTACGAGCAGTACTTC. The encoded protein is CASSFGSSYEQYF.

V and J are TRBV19 and TRBJ2-7; 11 bases map to TRBD2. V gave up 5 bases and J gave up 5 bases; unmatched junction bases: 8. Germline assignment: CDR1 LNHDA and CDR2 SQIVND (reference sequence). The CDR3 extends over 15 amino acids. CDR3 coding DNA: TGTGCCAGTAGTTCAATAGCGGGAGGGCAAGACGAGCAGTACTTC. Residues: CASSSIAGGQDEQYF.

This clone has more than one count but fewer than ten. This chain connects TRBV19 to TRBJ2-2; 7 nucleotides agree with TRBD2. This CDR3 comprises 14 residues. The germline V gene has CDR1 LNHDA and CDR2 SQIVND (reference sequence). After removal of 6 bases from V and 4 bases from J, the junction contained 5 bases not matched to a gene. CDR3 residues: CASREGGSTGELFF. The CDR3 bases are TGTGCCAGTAGGGAGGGAGGGAGCACCGGGGAGCTGTTTTTT.

The chain recombines TRBV10-3 with TRBJ1-3; tentatively, D is TRBD1 (5 bases). V gave up 3 bases and J gave up 4 bases, with 10 bases separating them. Germline V gene sequence: CDR1 ENHRY, CDR2 SYGVKD. The CDR3 loop spans 14 amino acids. The CDR3 protein is CAISERGSGNTIYF. Written as DNA, the CDR3 is TGTGCCATCAGTGAACGGGGGTCAGGAAACACCATATATTTT.

The rearrangement uses TRBV11-2 and TRBJ2-7; TRBD2 agrees at 13 bases. The V gene end was trimmed by 5 bases and the J gene end by 6 bases; junction bases not matched to a gene: 7. The germline CDR1 and CDR2 sequences are SGHAT and FQNNGV. The CDR3 runs 15 residues. As DNA, the CDR3 is TGTGCCAGCAGCCCGCGACTAGCGGGAGGCGGCGAGCAGTACGTC. It codes for CASSPRLAGGGEQYV.

This chain joins TRBV30 and TRBJ1-1, with 8 bases aligning to TRBD1. Germline-derived CDR1 and CDR2 are GTSNPN and SVGIG (reference sequence). This CDR3 contains 13 residues. The ends lost 2 bases at V and 8 bases at J; junction bases unmatched: 7. The CDR3 loop reads CAWSSRQGREAFF. DNA of the CDR3: TGTGCCTGGAGTTCCCGACAGGGGAGGGAAGCTTTCTTT.

The rearrangement joins TRBV6-5 to TRBJ1-5; D remains ambiguous. Trimming pared 6 bases from V and 9 bases from J, leaving 15 bases between. Per the germline V gene, CDR1 is MNHEY and CDR2 is SVGAGI. This CDR3 region has 13 residues. The CDR3 DNA follows: TGTGCCAGCAGCCAGGACGGGATCAGGCCCCAGCATTTT. Its translation: CASSQDGIRPQHF.

The chain is built from TRBV6-5 and TRBJ2-3; possibly TRBD2 for D (5 bases). This CDR3 comprises 16 residues. Germline V CDR1 and CDR2: MNHEY, SVGAGI. V lost 0 bases and J 3 bases, leaving 13 bases between the germline ends. The CDR3 DNA reads as TGTGCCAGCAGTTACTCGGCCCCGACGGGGACAGATACGCAGTATTTT. It codes for CASSYSAPTGTDTQYF.

This chain connects TRBV2 to TRBJ2-2; 8 bases match TRBD1. The germline V gene encodes CDR1 SNHLY and CDR2 FYNNEI. The CDR3 is made up of 16 amino acids. V was pared by 9 bases and J by 6 bases, with 15 bases of the junction left unmatched. Here the CDR3 DNA reads TGTGCCAGTGAAGAACCCCCGGGACAGGTAGCCGGGGAGCTGTTTTTT. It yields the protein CASEEPPGQVAGELFF. Full variable domain (missing parts from reference TRBV2 and TRBJ2-2): EPEVTQTPSHQVTQMGQEVILRCVPISNHLYFYWYRQILGQKVEFLVSFYNNEISEKSEIFDDQFSVERPDGSNFTLKIRSTKLEDSAMYFCASEEPPGQVAGELFFGEGSRLTVL.